One TCR beta chain is described in this entry. The data are from a study of technical replicates of blood from a few donors. TCRdb's table, derived via immunoSEQ multiplex PCR, lists solely in-frame clones and lacks some. Of some 11,000 clones in the sample, around 94% are singletons; the top ten hold 8.5%. J gave up 5 bases and V 5 bases, and 11 bases lay outside the gene matches. The CDR3 contains 15 residues. CDR1 SEHNR and CDR2 FQNEAQ come from the germline V gene (reference sequence). The sequencing sample was made of PBMCs. The gene calls are TRBV7-9 and TRBJ2-5, with 7 bases matching TRBD1. The TCR sequence derives from a human donor in good health. The CDR3, as DNA: TGTGCCAGCAGCCCCACCCAACAGGGGTGGGAGACCCAGTACTTC. It is translated as CASSPTQQGWETQYF.